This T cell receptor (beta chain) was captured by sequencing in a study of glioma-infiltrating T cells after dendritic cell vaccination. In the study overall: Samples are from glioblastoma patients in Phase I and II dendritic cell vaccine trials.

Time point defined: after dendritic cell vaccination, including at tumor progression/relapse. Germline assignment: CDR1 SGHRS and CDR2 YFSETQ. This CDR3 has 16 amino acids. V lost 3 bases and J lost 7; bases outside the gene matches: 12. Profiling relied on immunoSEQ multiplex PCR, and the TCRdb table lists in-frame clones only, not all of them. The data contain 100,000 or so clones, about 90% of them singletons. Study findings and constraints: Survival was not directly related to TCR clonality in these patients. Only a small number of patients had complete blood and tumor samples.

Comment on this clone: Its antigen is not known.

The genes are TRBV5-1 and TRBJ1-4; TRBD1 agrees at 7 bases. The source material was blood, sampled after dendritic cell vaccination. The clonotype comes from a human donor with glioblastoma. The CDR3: CASSSTGAGESEKLFF. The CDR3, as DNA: TGCGCCAGCAGCTCAACAGGGGCCGGGGAAAGTGAAAAACTGTTTTTT.